This is a list of T cell receptor beta chains from one sample in a study of patients and donors after allogeneic stem cell transplantation. TCRdb reprocessed the RT-PCR reads with MiXCR, giving one entry per CDR3 protein. This sample carries approximately 250,000 distinct CDR3 sequences, 11% to 15% of them seen once, and the ten largest clones take 11%. Sequenced material: blood, either unsorted or a sorted T cell fraction (not recorded which). All receptors come from a human donor who was either an allogeneic HSCT recipient or a stem cell or donor lymphocyte infusion donor (not recorded which). It is not recorded whose cells these are; they may come from a transplant donor. CDR3s include the opening cysteine and the closing phenylalanine or tryptophan. Fields, in order: V gene, clone size, J gene, CDR3 length, D gene, CDR3 DNA, CDR3 protein. The D gene is left open where the match is weak. Clone size is shown for a subset of rows, as once, few, many or a class of expanded clone.

v_gene: TRBV5-1
abundance: NA
j_gene: TRBJ2-2
len: 14
d_gene: NA
CDR3nt: TGCGCCAGCAAATCTGAATCGAACACCGGGGAGCTGTTTTTT
CDR3aa: CASKSESNTGELFF

v_gene: TRBV6-5
abundance: few
j_gene: TRBJ2-5
len: 17
d_gene: NA
CDR3nt: TGTGCCAGCAGTTCTTCCGGACTAATGGGGTTCCAAGAGACCCAGTACTTC
CDR3aa: CASSSSGLMGFQETQYF

v_gene: TRBV5-4
abundance: few
j_gene: TRBJ2-6
len: 18
d_gene: TRBD1
CDR3nt: TGTGCCAGCAGCTCAGCCGGGACAGGGGACTCTGGGGCCAACGTCCTGACTTTC
CDR3aa: CASSSAGTGDSGANVLTF

v_gene: TRBV4-3
abundance: many
j_gene: TRBJ2-2
len: 16
d_gene: TRBD2
CDR3nt: TGCGCCAGCAGCCAAGTAGTAGCGGGGTTTACCGGGGAGCTGTTTTTT
CDR3aa: CASSQVVAGFTGELFF

v_gene: TRBV29-1
abundance: many
j_gene: TRBJ1-2
len: 14
d_gene: NA
CDR3nt: TGCAGCGTTGAAGATCGGCTGAGGGGTGAGAGCTACACCTTC
CDR3aa: CSVEDRLRGESYTF

v_gene: TRBV19
abundance: NA
j_gene: TRBJ1-5
len: 17
d_gene: NA
CDR3nt: TGTGCCAGTAAAGAGAACAGTGGAGCGGGATGGAATCAGCCCCAGCATTTT
CDR3aa: CASKENSGAGWNQPQHF

v_gene: TRBV19
abundance: NA
j_gene: TRBJ2-1
len: 13
d_gene: NA
CDR3nt: TGTGCCAGTAGGGGCGGGGTATTAAATGAGCAGTTCTTC
CDR3aa: CASRGGVLNEQFF

v_gene: TRBV28
abundance: few
j_gene: TRBJ1-2
len: 14
d_gene: TRBD1
CDR3nt: TGTGCCATCGGGGGGGACAGGGACTCCTATGGCTACACCTTC
CDR3aa: CAIGGDRDSYGYTF

v_gene: TRBV7-2
abundance: few
j_gene: TRBJ2-4
len: 15
d_gene: NA
CDR3nt: TGTGCCAGCAGCCCATTGGGCAGGGGCAAAAACATTCAGTACTTC
CDR3aa: CASSPLGRGKNIQYF

v_gene: TRBV4-1
abundance: many
j_gene: TRBJ2-7
len: 16
d_gene: NA
CDR3nt: TGCGCCAGCAGTGGCGGAATCACACCCAACTCCTACGAGCAGTACTTC
CDR3aa: CASSGGITPNSYEQYF

v_gene: TRBV5-6
abundance: few
j_gene: TRBJ2-5
len: 17
d_gene: NA
CDR3nt: TGTGCCAGCAGCTTGTTGAGCTTGACAGTTCACGACGATAGCCAGTACTTC
CDR3aa: CASSLLSLTVHDDSQYF

v_gene: TRBV12-3/TRBV12-4
abundance: many
j_gene: TRBJ2-7
len: 14
d_gene: TRBD1
CDR3nt: TGTGCCAGCCTTGGGACAGGGACCTCCTACGAGCAGTACTTC
CDR3aa: CASLGTGTSYEQYF

v_gene: TRBV20-1
abundance: NA
j_gene: TRBJ2-3
len: 15
d_gene: NA
CDR3nt: TGCAGTGCTAGAGAAGATAGGGGACGCACAGATACGCAGTATTTT
CDR3aa: CSAREDRGRTDTQYF

v_gene: TRBV20-1
abundance: many
j_gene: TRBJ1-3
len: 16
d_gene: NA
CDR3nt: TGCAGTGCTAGAGAGGCCGGGGGAAGGTCTGGAAACACCATATATTTT
CDR3aa: CSAREAGGRSGNTIYF

v_gene: TRBV12-3/TRBV12-4
abundance: NA
j_gene: TRBJ1-6
len: 19
d_gene: TRBD1
CDR3nt: TGTGCCAGCAGTTTAGGTCGGGGACAGGGATTTTTTGGAAATTCACCCCTCCACTTT
CDR3aa: CASSLGRGQGFFGNSPLHF